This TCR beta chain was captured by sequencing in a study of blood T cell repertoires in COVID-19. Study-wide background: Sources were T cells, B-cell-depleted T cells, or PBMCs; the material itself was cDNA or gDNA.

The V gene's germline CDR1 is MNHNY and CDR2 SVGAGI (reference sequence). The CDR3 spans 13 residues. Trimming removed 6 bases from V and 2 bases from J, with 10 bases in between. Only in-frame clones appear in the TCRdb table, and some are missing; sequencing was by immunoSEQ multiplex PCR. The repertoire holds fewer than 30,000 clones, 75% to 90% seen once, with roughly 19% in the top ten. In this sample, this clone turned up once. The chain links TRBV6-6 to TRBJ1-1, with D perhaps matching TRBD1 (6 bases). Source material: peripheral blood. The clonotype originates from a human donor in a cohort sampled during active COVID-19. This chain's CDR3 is CASRPGTNTEAFF. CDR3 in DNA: TGTGCCAGCAGACCGGGGACAAACACTGAAGCTTTCTTT.